Listed below are T cell receptor beta chains from one sample, sequenced in a study of shared clonotypes between healthy human individuals. Only in-frame clones appear in the TCRdb table, and some are missing; sequencing was by immunoSEQ multiplex PCR. The data show millions of clones, more than 85% seen once. The sequencing sample was made of naive CD8+ T cells from PBMCs. The receptors derive from a man between 18 and 29 years old in good health. Some clones in this sample may be carry-over from other donors' samples. CDR3s include the opening cysteine and the closing phenylalanine or tryptophan. Each record gives: V gene, J gene, clone size, D gene, CDR3 DNA, CDR3 protein. The D gene is left open where the match is weak. The size of a clone is reported for some rows only, either as once, few or many, or as a class for expanded clones.

V: TRBV19
J: TRBJ1-1
size: few
D: .
DNA: TGTGCCAGTAGTTTTCCGTCAGGCAACACTGAAGCTTTCTTT
CDR3: CASSFPSGNTEAFF

V: TRBV27
J: TRBJ1-2
size: .
D: .
DNA: TGTGCCAGCAGTTTGCCCGACAGCTTCCGGGGCTACACCTTC
CDR3: CASSLPDSFRGYTF

V: TRBV5-4
J: TRBJ1-2
size: .
D: TRBD1
DNA: TGTGCCAGCAGCCCTGACAGGGGGCGAGGCTACACCTTC
CDR3: CASSPDRGRGYTF

V: TRBV4-1
J: TRBJ2-3
size: .
D: TRBD2
DNA: TGCGCCAGCAGCCAGGGTATACTAGCGAAGGCTAGCACAGATACGCAGTATTTT
CDR3: CASSQGILAKASTDTQYF

V: TRBV29-1
J: TRBJ1-4
size: few
D: .
DNA: TGCAGCGTTGAGGAGGGGGGACAACTGTTTTTT
CDR3: CSVEEGGQLFF

V: TRBV4-2
J: TRBJ2-7
size: .
D: TRBD1
DNA: TGTGCCAGCAGCCAAGAAACCACAGGGGGCCCTCCGGTCGAGCAGTACTTC
CDR3: CASSQETTGGPPVEQYF

V: TRBV28
J: TRBJ2-1
size: .
D: TRBD2
DNA: TGTGCCAGCAGCCCAAGACTAGCGGGAGGGGATGAGCAGTTCTTC
CDR3: CASSPRLAGGDEQFF

V: TRBV15
J: TRBJ2-1
size: .
D: .
DNA: TGTGCCACCAGCAGTTCACGGTGGCAGTTCTTC
CDR3: CATSSSRWQFF

V: TRBV4-1
J: TRBJ2-3
size: .
D: .
DNA: TGCGCCAGCAGCCAAGATAGGAGAGGGATCCTGTACACAGATACGCAGTATTTT
CDR3: CASSQDRRGILYTDTQYF

V: TRBV27
J: TRBJ2-3
size: .
D: .
DNA: TGTGCCAGCAGTTTAGGGTTGAGGAGGAGCACAGATACGCAGTATTTT
CDR3: CASSLGLRRSTDTQYF

V: TRBV7-9
J: TRBJ1-2
size: .
D: TRBD1
DNA: TGTGCCAGCAGCTTACAGGGGGCAGAAGGCTACACCTTC
CDR3: CASSLQGAEGYTF

V: TRBV6-5
J: TRBJ2-2
size: .
D: .
DNA: TGTGCCAGCAGTTACTCATCGGGACAAAACACCGGGGAGCTGTTTTTT
CDR3: CASSYSSGQNTGELFF

V: TRBV2
J: TRBJ2-7
size: once
D: TRBD2
DNA: TGTGCCAGCAGTGAACCCCCACTAGCGGACCATTACGAGCAGTACTTC
CDR3: CASSEPPLADHYEQYF

V: TRBV6-5
J: TRBJ2-3
size: .
D: .
DNA: TGTGCCAGCAAGCTTGAGGGGGGAGATACGCAGTATTTT
CDR3: CASKLEGGDTQYF

V: TRBV27
J: TRBJ2-7
size: .
D: .
DNA: TGTGCCAGCAGTTTAGGCAGGACTTACGAGCAGTACTTC
CDR3: CASSLGRTYEQYF

V: TRBV15
J: TRBJ1-3
size: .
D: .
DNA: TGTGCCACCAGCAGACCGACCCAGGCCCGGGTTGGAAACACCATATATTTT
CDR3: CATSRPTQARVGNTIYF

V: TRBV6-5
J: TRBJ2-5
size: .
D: TRBD2
DNA: TGTGCCAGCAGCCCCGGGGGGGGCTTGGATGAGACCCAGTACTTC
CDR3: CASSPGGGLDETQYF